This TCR beta chain comes out of a study of T cell responses to AZD1222 COVID-19 vaccine. General observations from the study: Spike-specific TCR breadth and depth rose after two AZD1222 doses. White British ancestry dominated among donors, who included more females, and clonal diversity was possibly underestimated. None of the repertoires were sampled until the peak T cell response had passed. Reportedly, nearly half the spike-specific TCRs target unmutated variant regions.

Libraries were prepared by immunoSEQ multiplex PCR; TCRdb keeps only in-frame clonotypes and omits some of them. The sample has roughly 150,000 clones, about 91% seen once; the top ten hold more than 1.4%. The CDR3 length is 15 residues. V was pared by 0 bases and J by 10 bases, with 13 bases between. Germline V gives CDR1 LGHNA, CDR2 YSLEER. With respect to this clone: Antigen: not known.

The receptor comes from an adult in good health. The chain carries TRBV4-3 and TRBJ1-6; tentatively, D is TRBD1 (5 bases). The input for sequencing was peripheral blood, taken on day 0 of AZD1222 vaccination. The DNA of the CDR3 is TGCGCCAGCAGCCAAGATCCGAGGGGTGAATCACCCCTCCACTTT. Translating it yields CASSQDPRGESPLHF.